This TCR beta chain stems from a study of blood T cell repertoires in COVID-19. Study as a whole: Material from acute and convalescent COVID-19 was sourced from the United States, Italy and Spain. The cDNA or gDNA used as material had been derived from T cells, B-cell-depleted T cells, or PBMCs.

Germline values: CDR1 MNHEY, CDR2 SVGAGI. The CDR3 is 14 amino acids. The V and J ends lost 6 bases and 5 bases, in that order; junction bases with no gene match: 6. Per the study methods: From reference gene primer amplification, estimates of nucleated cell counts were derived. TCRdb's table, derived via immunoSEQ multiplex PCR, lists solely in-frame clones and lacks some. The V and J calls and the clone size are those of that table, but D and trimming were determined from the DNA. The sample yields fewer than 40,000 clones, 75% to 90% seen once. This TCR came from a woman aged 80 or over with active or convalescent COVID-19. The sample was peripheral blood. The chain joins TRBV6-5 to TRBJ1-3; 8 bases match TRBD1. The CDR3 region has the DNA TGTGCCAGCAGCCGGACAGGGAATAGAAACACCATATATTTT. It is translated as CASSRTGNRNTIYF.